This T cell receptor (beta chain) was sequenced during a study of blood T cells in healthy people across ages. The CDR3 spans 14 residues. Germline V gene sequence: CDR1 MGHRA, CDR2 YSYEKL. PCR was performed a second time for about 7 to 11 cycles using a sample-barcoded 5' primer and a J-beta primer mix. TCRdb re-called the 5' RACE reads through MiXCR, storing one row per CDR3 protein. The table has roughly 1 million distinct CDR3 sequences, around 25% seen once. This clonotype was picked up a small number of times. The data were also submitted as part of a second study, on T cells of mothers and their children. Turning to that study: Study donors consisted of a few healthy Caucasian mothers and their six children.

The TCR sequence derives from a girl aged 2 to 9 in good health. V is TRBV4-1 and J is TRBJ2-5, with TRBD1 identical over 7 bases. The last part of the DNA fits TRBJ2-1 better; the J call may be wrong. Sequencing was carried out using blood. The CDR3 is CASRNNPQGFEQFF. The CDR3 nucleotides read TGCGCCAGCAGAAACAATCCACAGGGGTTTGAGCAGTTCTTC.